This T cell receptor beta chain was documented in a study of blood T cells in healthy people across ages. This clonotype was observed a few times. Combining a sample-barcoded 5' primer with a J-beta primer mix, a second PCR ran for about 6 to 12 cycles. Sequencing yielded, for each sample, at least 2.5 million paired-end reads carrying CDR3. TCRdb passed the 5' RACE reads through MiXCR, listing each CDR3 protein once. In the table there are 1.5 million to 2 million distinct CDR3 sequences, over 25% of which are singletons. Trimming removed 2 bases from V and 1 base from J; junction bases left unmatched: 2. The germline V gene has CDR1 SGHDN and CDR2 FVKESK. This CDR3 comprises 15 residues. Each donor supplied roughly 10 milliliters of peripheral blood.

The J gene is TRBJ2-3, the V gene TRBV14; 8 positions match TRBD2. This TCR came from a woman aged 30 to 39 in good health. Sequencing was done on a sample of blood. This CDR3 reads CASSQLLAGTDTQYF. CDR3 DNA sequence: TGTGCCAGCAGCCAATTACTAGCGGGCACAGATACGCAGTATTTT.